There are a few counts of the clone carrying this T cell receptor (beta chain). Antigen: not known. The germline CDR1 and CDR2 sequences are MDHEN and SYDVKM. The CDR3 runs 17 residues. V was clipped by 4 bases and J by 8 bases, with 26 bases between them. The data derive from a study of cytomegalovirus exposure and HLA in healthy donors. For the study at large: Within the Caucasian-associated ancestry cluster were roughly 81% of the 300 to 450 genotyped donors.

The PCR contained 60 Vbeta and 13 Jbeta primers. This table comes from immunoSEQ multiplex PCR, and its TCRdb copy is limited to in-frame clones, with some not included. The sample shows tens of thousands of clones, around a tenth of them seen only once. Whole-study findings and limits: Sequence variants that were highly shared formed a cluster that was likely a sequencing artifact. The authors confirmed in vitro that a few CMV-associated chains were specific for CMV antigens.

The chain carries TRBV28 and TRBJ1-1; tentatively, D is TRBD1 (6 bases). The receptor was isolated from a man aged 55 to 70 in good health and CMV-seropositive. Material for sequencing was PBMCs. The CDR3 sequence is CASSSPLLPGQGPEAFF. DNA for the CDR3: TGTGCCAGCAGTTCTCCTTTACTCCCGGGACAAGGCCCCGAAGCTTTCTTT. The full variable domain, completed using reference TRBV28 and TRBJ1-1, is DVKVTQSSRYLVKRTGEKVFLECVQDMDHENMFWYRQDPGLGLRLIYFSYDVKMKEKGDIPEGYSVSREKKERFSLILESASTNQTSMYLCASSSPLLPGQGPEAFFGQGTRLTVV.